The 11 T cell receptor beta chains in this list originate from one sample, sequenced in a study of human T cells and chemical hapten exposure. TCRdb recomputed calls from the RACE reads with MiXCR, one row per CDR3 protein. This sample has about 120,000 distinct CDR3 sequences, with around an eighth found just once. Time point in this sample: pre-sensitization, week 0. Treatment denoted: therapeutic diphenylcyclopropenone sensitization with weekly scalp DPC. This sample comprised whole blood, obtained in connection with sensitization to the hapten diphenylcyclopropenone (DPC). The receptors stem from a woman between 18 and 29 years old with alopecia areata. Some clones in this sample may be carry-over from other donors' samples.

The chain has TRBV20-1 and TRBJ1-4; 9 bases line up with TRBD1. CDR1 DFQATT and CDR2 SNEGSKA come from the germline V gene (reference sequence). CDR3 size: 14 residues. Trimming took 4 bases from V and 7 from J; bases not matched to a gene: 7. CDR3 coding DNA: TGCAGTGCTAATAGGGGACAGGGAAGTGAAAAACTGTTTTTT. Amino acids: CSANRGQGSEKLFF.

This clonotype was observed at least ten times. The chain carries TRBV2 and TRBJ1-2; 8 bases are shared with TRBD1. CDR3 length: 14 amino acids. The germline V gene encodes CDR1 SNHLY and CDR2 FYNNEI. V was pared by 7 bases and J by 2 bases, with 6 bases of the junction left unmatched. The CDR3 nucleotides are TGTGCCAGCATTCCCCGGGACAGGAACTATGGCTACACCTTC. Its protein product is CASIPRDRNYGYTF.

The rearrangement links TRBV3-1 to TRBJ2-7; 12 positions match TRBD2. Germline V CDR1 and CDR2: LGHDT, YNNKEL (reference sequence). The CDR3 runs 13 residues. Losses at the gene ends were 4 bases for V and 6 bases for J; bases not matched to a gene: 1. CDR3 DNA: TGTGCCAGCAGCCTGGGACTAGCGGGCGAGCAGTACTTC. The encoded protein is CASSLGLAGEQYF.

This clonotype was picked up a small number of times. The chain recombines TRBV5-4 with TRBJ2-7; D uncertain. Between the trimmed V and J ends, which lost 0 bases and 0 bases, there was a span of 10 bases. This CDR3 is 15 amino acids long. Germline CDR1 reads SGHNT; CDR2 reads YYREEE (reference sequence). The CDR3 here is CASSLAEASSYEQYF. The CDR3, as DNA: TGTGCCAGCAGCTTGGCCGAGGCCAGCTCCTACGAGCAGTACTTC.

This chain links TRBV2 with TRBJ1-5, with 8 bases lining up with TRBD1. The CDR3 runs 13 residues. Germline V CDR1 and CDR2: SNHLY, FYNNEI. V was clipped by 5 bases and J by 6 bases; unmatched bases: 3. The DNA for the CDR3 is TGTGCCAGCAGTCGACAGGGGAGTCAGCCCCAGCATTTT. Amino acid sequence: CASSRQGSQPQHF.

The J gene is TRBJ1-3, the V gene TRBV16, with D hard to call. Trimming left V 5 bases short and J 0 bases short, with 8 bases between. Germline V gene lookup returns CDR1 KGHSY and CDR2 FQNENV. The CDR3 runs 14 residues. The CDR3 loop is CASSEAASGNTIYF. For the CDR3, the DNA is TGTGCCAGCAGCGAGGCTGCCTCTGGAAACACCATATATTTT.

The rearrangement joins TRBV19 to TRBJ1-2; D ambiguous. Trimming cost V 3 bases and J 1 base, with 12 bases left between them. CDR1 is LNHDA and CDR2 is SQIVND in the germline V gene (reference sequence). The length of the CDR3 is 15 residues. The CDR3 spells CASSIVFLINYGYTF. Written as DNA, the CDR3 is TGTGCCAGTAGTATCGTGTTTTTAATTAACTATGGCTACACCTTC.

The table lists this clonotype with a few counts. The rearrangement uses TRBV11-2 and TRBJ2-7; 13 bases agree with TRBD2. With 3 bases clipped from V and 2 bases from J, the junction kept 4 bases outside the gene matches. The CDR3 is 16 amino acids. CDR1 is SGHAT and CDR2 is FQNNGV in the germline V gene. CDR3 region: CASSLGTSGEPYEQYF. CDR3 sequence (DNA): TGTGCCAGCAGCTTGGGGACTAGCGGGGAACCCTACGAGCAGTACTTC.

This clonotype was detected ten times or more. The chain carries TRBV6-5 and TRBJ2-3; TRBD2 agrees at 10 bases. Germline CDR1 MNHEY, CDR2 SVGAGI. The V segment lost 6 bases and the J segment 1 base; nucleotides outside the gene matches: 4. The CDR3 is 15 residues long. CDR3 DNA: TGTGCCAGCAGGCCAGGACTAGCGGGCACAGATACGCAGTATTTT. It yields the protein CASRPGLAGTDTQYF.

This clonotype has a handful of counts. The chain couples TRBV20-1 to TRBJ2-5, with TRBD1 identical over 9 bases. CDR1 is DFQATT, CDR2 SNEGSKA, per germline (reference sequence). V gave up 6 bases and J gave up 5 bases; unmatched junction bases: 7. This CDR3 has 13 amino acids. The CDR3 DNA sequence: TGCAGTGCCGACACAGGGGGCTATGAGACCCAGTACTTC. It translates to CSADTGGYETQYF.

This clonotype was observed at least ten times. V is TRBV5-1 and J is TRBJ2-2, with a possible D match to TRBD1 (6 bases). The CDR3 contains 13 residues. Trimming shortened V by 5 bases and J by 5 bases, and 10 bases separated the two germline ends. Germline V lookup: CDR1 SGHRS, CDR2 YFSETQ. CDR3: CASRADSTGELFF. The DNA for the CDR3 is TGCGCCAGCAGGGCGGACAGTACCGGGGAGCTGTTTTTT.